Listed here are 9 T cell receptor beta chains from one sample, sequenced in a study of blood T cell repertoires in COVID-19. Sequencing was performed with immunoSEQ multiplex PCR; in TCRdb, only in-frame clones are kept and a portion is missing. In the table there are 75,000 to 95,000 clones, about 80% of which are singletons. The sample taken for sequencing was peripheral blood. These receptors all stem from a man in his fifties or sixties with acute or convalescent COVID-19.

The chain is built from TRBV5-1 and TRBJ2-5, with 14 bases matching TRBD2. The junction had 13 bases not matched to a gene; V was cut back by 4 bases and J by 5 bases. Germline CDR1 and CDR2: SGHRS and YFSETQ. This CDR3 is 18 amino acids long. DNA for the CDR3: TGCGCCAGCAGCCTCGGGACTAGCGGGGGCGGGAGAAGGGAGACCCAGTACTTC. As protein: CASSLGTSGGGRRETQYF.

The chain uses TRBV7-3 and TRBJ1-2, with 7 bases matching TRBD1. CDR3 length equals 14 residues. V lost 6 bases and J lost 2; bases outside the gene matches: 6. CDR1 is SGHTA and CDR2 is FQGTGA in the germline V gene. CDR3 region: CASSPQQGNYGYTF. The CDR3 nucleotides are TGTGCCAGCAGTCCTCAACAGGGGAACTATGGCTACACCTTC.

This clone was detected a few times. The chain recombines TRBV4-1 with TRBJ2-1; possible D gene TRBD1, 6 bases. This CDR3 comprises 12 residues. The germline V gene encodes CDR1 MGHRA and CDR2 YSYEKL. Trimming left V 2 bases short and J 9 bases short, with 8 bases between. CDR3 coding DNA: TGCGCCAGCAGCCAAATACAGGGTGAGCAGTTCTTC. Translated: CASSQIQGEQFF.

The chain links TRBV19 to TRBJ1-2; TRBD1 might be the D (6 bases). Germline V gives CDR1 LNHDA, CDR2 SQIVND (reference sequence). The CDR3 covers 13 residues. With 1 base removed from V and 6 bases from J, the gap between germline ends came to 9 bases. The CDR3 here is CASSIGQGNGYTF. In nucleotides, the CDR3 is TGTGCCAGTAGTATAGGGCAGGGGAATGGCTACACCTTC.

This chain uses TRBV6-5 with TRBJ1-2; D unresolved. Germline lookup yields CDR1 MNHEY and CDR2 SVGAGI. V was cut by 5 bases and J by 1 base, with 2 bases left in between. The CDR3 has 11 amino acids. As DNA, the CDR3 is TGTGCCAGCAGTCGTAACTATGGCTACACCTTC. Amino acid sequence: CASSRNYGYTF.

The chain recombines TRBV5-1 with TRBJ2-7; TRBD2 might be the D (6 bases). V was pared by 5 bases and J by 2 bases, with 11 bases between. Germline V gene lookup returns CDR1 SGHRS and CDR2 YFSETQ. The CDR3 totals 13 residues. CDR3 DNA: TGCGCCAGCAGTGGGACTGCCACCTACGAGCAGTACTTC. This translates into CASSGTATYEQYF.

The chain couples TRBV5-1 to TRBJ1-1; D not certain. V lost 4 bases and J 4 bases, leaving 23 bases between the germline ends. Germline CDR1 and CDR2: SGHRS and YFSETQ. CDR3 length: 17 residues. CDR3 protein: CASSLGHDSFISTEAFF. The CDR3 DNA reads TGCGCCAGCAGCCTAGGCCACGATTCCTTTATTAGCACTGAAGCTTTCTTT.

V and J are TRBV24-1 and TRBJ2-1; D may be TRBD2 (6 bases). Trimming removed 3 bases at V and 6 bases at J, with 20 bases between. Germline V lookup: CDR1 KGHDR, CDR2 SFDVKD. The CDR3 spans 17 residues. The CDR3 spells CATSDALTSGRANEQFF. The CDR3 DNA follows: TGTGCCACCAGTGATGCCCTGACTAGTGGACGGGCCAATGAGCAGTTCTTC.

The CDR3 loop is CASSDSRNYGYTF. The CDR3 DNA reads as TGCGCCAGCAGTGATTCACGGAACTATGGCTACACCTTC. J is TRBJ1-2 and V is TRBV10-1, with D unclear. The CDR3 is 13 residues long. Trimming left V 3 bases short and J 2 bases short, with 7 bases between. Germline V gene data show CDR1 as WNHNN and CDR2 as SYGVQD (reference sequence).